Listed below are T cell receptor beta chains from one sample, sequenced in a study of blood T cell repertoires in COVID-19. Generated by immunoSEQ multiplex PCR, the TCRdb table keeps only in-frame clones and is missing some. The table records under 550,000 clones, roughly 90% of them present only once. Sequencing input: peripheral blood. The origin of the receptors is a man aged 18 to 29 with COVID-19, enrolled during active disease. Both conserved end residues are part of each CDR3. Each record gives: clone size, D gene, J gene, CDR3 length, V gene, CDR3 protein, CDR3 DNA. A D gene is named only where the DNA matches it firmly. Some rows have no size entry. The others give once, few or many, or a class for an expanded clone.

size: -
D: TRBD1
J: TRBJ2-2
length: 16
V: TRBV15
CDR3: CATSSYGTAANGELFF
DNA: TGTGCCACCAGCTCATACGGGACAGCTGCTAACGGGGAGCTGTTTTTT

size: -
D: -
J: TRBJ2-1
length: 12
V: TRBV18
CDR3: CASSPLLDEQFF
DNA: TGTGCCAGCTCACCACTTTTAGATGAGCAGTTCTTC

size: -
D: -
J: TRBJ2-5
length: 13
V: TRBV6-5
CDR3: CASSYSERGTQYF
DNA: TGTGCCAGCAGTTACTCGGAGCGTGGGACCCAGTACTTC

size: -
D: TRBD1
J: TRBJ2-1
length: 18
V: TRBV5-1
CDR3: CASSSSLTRQGVYNEQFF
DNA: TGCGCCAGCAGCTCATCCTTAACCCGACAGGGGGTCTACAATGAGCAGTTCTTC

size: -
D: -
J: TRBJ1-1
length: 14
V: TRBV9
CDR3: CASSVEPTRGEAFF
DNA: TGTGCCAGCAGCGTAGAGCCGACCCGAGGTGAAGCTTTCTTT

size: -
D: -
J: TRBJ2-3
length: 15
V: TRBV6-1
CDR3: CASSEGLASWDTQYF
DNA: TGTGCCAGCAGTGAAGGGCTAGCGAGCTGGGATACGCAGTATTTT

size: -
D: TRBD1
J: TRBJ1-5
length: 18
V: TRBV4-1
CDR3: CASSQVLRDRGPNQPQHF
DNA: TGCGCCAGCAGCCAAGTCCTCCGGGACAGGGGGCCGAATCAGCCCCAGCATTTT

size: -
D: TRBD2
J: TRBJ2-7
length: 15
V: TRBV3-1/TRBV3-2
CDR3: CASSPRLAAYYEQYF
DNA: TGTGCCAGCAGCCCCCGACTAGCGGCCTACTACGAGCAGTACTTC

size: -
D: -
J: TRBJ1-1
length: 14
V: TRBV2
CDR3: CASSESPVAAEAFF
DNA: TGTGCCAGCAGTGAATCCCCGGTAGCCGCTGAAGCTTTCTTT

size: -
D: TRBD1
J: TRBJ2-7
length: 15
V: TRBV27
CDR3: CASSFLGQGAGEQYF
DNA: TGTGCCAGCAGTTTCCTCGGACAGGGGGCGGGTGAGCAGTACTTC

size: -
D: -
J: TRBJ2-5
length: 14
V: TRBV5-3
CDR3: CARSPGKGKETQYF
DNA: TGTGCCAGAAGCCCCGGGAAGGGCAAAGAGACCCAGTACTTC

size: -
D: -
J: TRBJ1-2
length: 16
V: TRBV4-1
CDR3: CASSQDQDSPSYGYTF
DNA: TGCGCCAGCAGCCAAGATCAGGACAGCCCTAGCTATGGCTACACCTTC

size: -
D: -
J: TRBJ1-1
length: 13
V: TRBV10-3
CDR3: CAISPQENTEAFF
DNA: TGTGCCATCAGTCCTCAGGAGAACACTGAAGCTTTCTTT

size: -
D: -
J: TRBJ1-1
length: 11
V: TRBV30
CDR3: CAWAHGSEAFF
DNA: TGTGCCTGGGCACATGGCTCTGAAGCTTTCTTT

size: -
D: -
J: TRBJ2-3
length: 14
V: TRBV18
CDR3: CASSPPVGADTQYF
DNA: TGTGCCAGCTCACCACCCGTGGGCGCAGATACGCAGTATTTT

size: -
D: TRBD1
J: TRBJ1-2
length: 15
V: TRBV3-1/TRBV3-2
CDR3: CASSQVSGTGKGYTF
DNA: TGTGCCAGCAGCCAAGTAAGCGGGACAGGGAAGGGCTACACCTTC

size: -
D: TRBD2
J: TRBJ2-3
length: 16
V: TRBV18
CDR3: CASSILAGEATDTQYF
DNA: TGTGCCAGCTCAATACTAGCGGGAGAAGCTACAGATACGCAGTATTTT

size: -
D: -
J: TRBJ2-3
length: 15
V: TRBV5-1
CDR3: CASSFRRGSTDTQYF
DNA: TGCGCCAGCAGCTTTAGGAGAGGGAGCACAGATACGCAGTATTTT

size: -
D: -
J: TRBJ2-2
length: 13
V: TRBV11-2
CDR3: CASRGVNTGELFF
DNA: TGTGCCAGCAGGGGCGTTAACACCGGGGAGCTGTTTTTT

size: -
D: TRBD1
J: TRBJ1-1
length: 15
V: TRBV5-1
CDR3: CASSLGAGGLTEAFF
DNA: TGCGCCAGCAGCTTGGGGGCAGGGGGCCTCACTGAAGCTTTCTTT

size: once
D: -
J: TRBJ2-3
length: 15
V: TRBV5-4
CDR3: CASSAEGGEMDTQYF
DNA: TGTGCCAGCAGCGCGGAAGGGGGGGAAATGGATACGCAGTATTTT

size: -
D: -
J: TRBJ2-1
length: 11
V: TRBV12-3/TRBV12-4
CDR3: CASSLAGEQFF
DNA: TGTGCCAGCAGTCTGGCCGGGGAACAGTTCTTC

size: -
D: -
J: TRBJ2-1
length: 16
V: TRBV7-3
CDR3: CASSPRGLSSYNEQFF
DNA: TGTGCCAGCAGCCCCCGAGGCTTGAGCTCCTACAATGAGCAGTTCTTC

size: -
D: -
J: TRBJ1-6
length: 14
V: TRBV5-1
CDR3: CASSLDSYDSPLHF
DNA: TGCGCCAGCAGCCTCGACAGCTATGATTCACCCCTCCACTTT

size: -
D: -
J: TRBJ1-6
length: 13
V: TRBV7-8
CDR3: CASRTTGNSPLHF
DNA: TGTGCCAGCAGGACAACAGGGAATTCACCCCTCCACTTT

size: -
D: -
J: TRBJ2-1
length: 17
V: TRBV12-2
CDR3: CASRLAGGPSSYNEQFF
DNA: TGTGCAAGTCGCTTGGCGGGAGGGCCAAGCTCCTACAATGAGCAGTTCTTC

size: -
D: -
J: TRBJ1-2
length: 15
V: TRBV7-9
CDR3: CASSLSGTSAYGYTF
DNA: TGTGCCAGCAGCTTAAGCGGGACATCCGCCTATGGCTACACCTTC

size: -
D: TRBD2
J: TRBJ2-1
length: 17
V: TRBV19
CDR3: CASSMGSGSHSYNEQFF
DNA: TGTGCCAGTAGTATGGGAAGCGGGAGCCACTCCTACAATGAGCAGTTCTTC

size: -
D: -
J: TRBJ1-2
length: 14
V: TRBV11-2
CDR3: CASSFLQGEEGYTF
DNA: TGTGCCAGCAGCTTTCTGCAGGGCGAAGAGGGCTACACCTTC

size: -
D: TRBD2
J: TRBJ2-1
length: 14
V: TRBV18
CDR3: CASSPLADYNEQFF
DNA: TGTGCCAGCTCACCTCTAGCGGATTACAATGAGCAGTTCTTC

size: -
D: -
J: TRBJ2-7
length: 15
V: TRBV6-9
CDR3: CASRPGVPESYEQYF
DNA: TGTGCCAGCAGACCCGGGGTCCCCGAGTCCTACGAGCAGTACTTC

size: -
D: -
J: TRBJ1-3
length: 14
V: TRBV19
CDR3: CASSSTKDQNTIYF
DNA: TGTGCCAGTAGTTCGACTAAGGATCAAAACACCATATATTTT

size: -
D: TRBD1
J: TRBJ2-1
length: 15
V: TRBV5-5
CDR3: CASSSRGTGGDEQFF
DNA: TGTGCCAGCAGCTCGAGGGGGACAGGGGGCGATGAGCAGTTCTTC

size: -
D: TRBD2
J: TRBJ2-1
length: 17
V: TRBV5-6
CDR3: CASSGWGLAGGLDEQFF
DNA: TGTGCCAGCAGCGGGTGGGGACTAGCGGGAGGGCTCGATGAGCAGTTCTTC

size: -
D: TRBD2
J: TRBJ2-7
length: 15
V: TRBV7-9
CDR3: CASSSTGTSIYEQYF
DNA: TGTGCCAGCAGTTCTACCGGGACTAGCATCTACGAGCAGTACTTC

size: -
D: TRBD1
J: TRBJ1-1
length: 14
V: TRBV18
CDR3: CASSPGTGAYEAFF
DNA: TGTGCCAGCTCACCAGGGACAGGGGCCTATGAAGCTTTCTTT

size: -
D: TRBD1
J: TRBJ2-1
length: 14
V: TRBV6-5
CDR3: CATEGGQGANEQFF
DNA: TGTGCCACGGAAGGGGGACAGGGGGCCAATGAGCAGTTCTTC

size: -
D: -
J: TRBJ1-2
length: 13
V: TRBV3-1/TRBV3-2
CDR3: CASSQDGGRGYTF
DNA: TGTGCCAGCAGCCAAGACGGGGGAAGGGGCTACACCTTC

size: -
D: -
J: TRBJ2-1
length: 10
V: TRBV27
CDR3: CAKLNNEQFF
DNA: TGTGCCAAACTGAACAATGAGCAGTTCTTC

size: -
D: TRBD1
J: TRBJ1-1
length: 13
V: TRBV15
CDR3: CATSRRQGIEAFF
DNA: TGTGCCACCAGCAGAAGACAGGGGATTGAAGCTTTCTTT

size: -
D: TRBD1
J: TRBJ2-5
length: 15
V: TRBV27
CDR3: CASSLVTGGVETQYF
DNA: TGTGCCAGCAGTTTGGTTACAGGGGGCGTAGAGACCCAGTACTTC

size: few
D: -
J: TRBJ2-7
length: 14
V: TRBV2
CDR3: CASSQGATSYEQYF
DNA: TGTGCCAGCAGTCAAGGGGCTACCTCCTACGAGCAGTACTTC

size: -
D: -
J: TRBJ1-5
length: 15
V: TRBV4-1
CDR3: CASSPGPGDNQPQHF
DNA: TGCGCCAGCAGCCCTGGACCGGGAGATAATCAGCCCCAGCATTTT

size: -
D: TRBD2
J: TRBJ2-7
length: 14
V: TRBV19
CDR3: CASRKTSGGYEQYF
DNA: TGTGCCAGTAGGAAGACTAGCGGGGGGTACGAGCAGTACTTC

size: many
D: -
J: TRBJ2-2
length: 17
V: TRBV21-1
CDR3: CASSKRRPGCTTGELFF
DNA: TGTGCCAGCAGCAAAAGAAGGCCAGGATGCACCACCGGGGAGCTGTTTTTT

size: -
D: TRBD1
J: TRBJ2-7
length: 13
V: TRBV10-1
CDR3: CAIPGQGFDEQYF
DNA: TGCGCCATTCCGGGACAGGGGTTTGACGAGCAGTACTTC

size: -
D: -
J: TRBJ2-7
length: 14
V: TRBV6-5
CDR3: CASTPSLSSYEQYF
DNA: TGTGCCAGCACCCCTAGCTTAAGCTCCTACGAGCAGTACTTC

size: -
D: -
J: TRBJ2-6
length: 12
V: TRBV6-5
CDR3: CASGPGANVLTF
DNA: TGTGCCTCGGGTCCTGGGGCCAACGTCCTGACTTTC

size: -
D: TRBD1
J: TRBJ2-2
length: 15
V: TRBV5-1
CDR3: CASSPGQGAPGELFF
DNA: TGCGCCAGCAGCCCAGGACAGGGGGCCCCCGGGGAGCTGTTTTTT

size: -
D: -
J: TRBJ1-5
length: 19
V: TRBV21-1
CDR3: CASGFLSRDRGLSNQPQHF
DNA: TGTGCCAGCGGTTTCTTGTCCCGGGACAGGGGTTTGAGCAATCAGCCCCAGCATTTT

size: once
D: TRBD1
J: TRBJ1-5
length: 15
V: TRBV4-2
CDR3: CASRPVDREDQPQHF
DNA: TGTGCCAGCAGACCCGTAGACAGGGAGGATCAGCCCCAGCATTTT